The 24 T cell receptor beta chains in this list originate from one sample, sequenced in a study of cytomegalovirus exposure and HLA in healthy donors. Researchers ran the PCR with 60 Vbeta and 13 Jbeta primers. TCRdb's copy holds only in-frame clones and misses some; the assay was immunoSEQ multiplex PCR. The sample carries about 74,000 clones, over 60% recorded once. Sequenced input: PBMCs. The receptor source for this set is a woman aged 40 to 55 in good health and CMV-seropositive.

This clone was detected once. CDR3: CASSQAYLQGVSGYTF. The CDR3 coding sequence is TGCGCCAGCAGCCAAGCCTATTTACAGGGGGTTAGTGGCTACACCTTC. The chain is built from TRBV4-3 and TRBJ1-2; 8 nucleotides agree with TRBD1. Germline assignment: CDR1 LGHNA and CDR2 YSLEER. CDR3 size: 16 residues. The trim removed 1 base at V and 7 bases at J, leaving 11 bases unmatched.

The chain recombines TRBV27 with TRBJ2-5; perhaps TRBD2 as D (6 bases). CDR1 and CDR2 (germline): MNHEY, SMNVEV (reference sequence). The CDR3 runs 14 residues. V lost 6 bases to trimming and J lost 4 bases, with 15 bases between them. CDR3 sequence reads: CASSPRLGGETQYF. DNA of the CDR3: TGTGCCAGCAGCCCCCGACTGGGGGGAGAGACCCAGTACTTC.

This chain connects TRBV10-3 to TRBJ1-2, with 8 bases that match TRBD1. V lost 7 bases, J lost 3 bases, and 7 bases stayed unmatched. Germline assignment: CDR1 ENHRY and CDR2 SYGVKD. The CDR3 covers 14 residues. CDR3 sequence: CAIKGQGAYYGYTF. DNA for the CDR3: TGTGCCATCAAAGGACAGGGAGCCTACTATGGCTACACCTTC.

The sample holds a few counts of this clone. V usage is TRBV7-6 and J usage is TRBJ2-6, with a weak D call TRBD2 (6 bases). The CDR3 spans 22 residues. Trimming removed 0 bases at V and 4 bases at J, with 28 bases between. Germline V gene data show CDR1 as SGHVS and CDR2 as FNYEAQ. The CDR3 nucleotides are TGTGCCAGCAGCTTAGCGGATTCGCGCGGGGCCTACTCTCGGTCGGGGGCCAACGTCCTGACTTTC. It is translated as CASSLADSRGAYSRSGANVLTF.

CDR3 sequence: CASSTSYRGQYF. The DNA of the CDR3 is TGTGCCAGTAGTACCTCATACAGGGGCCAGTATTTT. The rearrangement links TRBV19 to TRBJ2-3, with 7 bases identical to TRBD1. J was trimmed by 12 bases and V by 4 bases; bases with no gene match: 7. CDR3 length equals 12 residues. CDR1 and CDR2 (germline): LNHDA, SQIVND (reference sequence). The whole variable domain, filled in from reference TRBV19 and TRBJ2-3, reads DGGITQSPKYLFRKEGQNVTLSCEQNLNHDAMYWYRQDPGQGLRLIYYSQIVNDFQKGDIAEGYSVSREKKESFPLTVTSAQKNPTAFYLCASSTSYRGQYFGPGTRLTVL.

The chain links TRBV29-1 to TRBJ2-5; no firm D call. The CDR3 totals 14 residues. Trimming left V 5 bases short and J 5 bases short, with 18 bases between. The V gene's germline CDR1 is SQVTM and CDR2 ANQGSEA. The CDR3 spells CSVRARSPRETQYF. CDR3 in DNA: TGCAGCGTTCGCGCTAGGAGTCCCCGCGAGACCCAGTACTTC.

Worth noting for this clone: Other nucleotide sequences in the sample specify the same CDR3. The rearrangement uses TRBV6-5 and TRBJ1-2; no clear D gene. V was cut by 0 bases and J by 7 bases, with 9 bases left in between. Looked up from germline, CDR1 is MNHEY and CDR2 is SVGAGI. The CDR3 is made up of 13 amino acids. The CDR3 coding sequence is TGTGCCAGCAGTTACTCTTCTGGAGGTGGCTACACCTTC. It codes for CASSYSSGGGYTF.

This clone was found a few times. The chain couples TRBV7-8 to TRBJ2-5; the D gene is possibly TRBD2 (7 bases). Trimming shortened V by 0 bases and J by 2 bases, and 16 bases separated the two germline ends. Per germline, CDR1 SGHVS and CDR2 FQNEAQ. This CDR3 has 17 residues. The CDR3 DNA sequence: TGTGCCAGCAGCTTAGCGAGGGGGGGGACCAGTCAAGAGACCCAGTACTTC. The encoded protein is CASSLARGGTSQETQYF.

The CDR3 region is CASSLYMGGQGDTEAFF. In DNA form, the CDR3 reads TGCGCCAGCAGCTTATATATGGGCGGTCAGGGCGACACTGAAGCTTTCTTT. This chain connects TRBV5-1 to TRBJ1-1; TRBD1 might be the D (5 bases). The CDR3 is 17 residues long. From germline, CDR1 is SGHRS and CDR2 YFSETQ. Trimming cost V 2 bases and J 3 bases, with 20 bases left between them. The whole variable domain, remainder taken from reference TRBV5-1 and TRBJ1-1, is KAGVTQTPRYLIKTRGQQVTLSCSPISGHRSVSWYQQTPGQGLQFLFEYFSETQRNKGNFPGRFSGRQFSNSRSEMNVSTLELGDSALYLCASSLYMGGQGDTEAFFGQGTRLTVV.

The CDR3 is CATVGGPLLDTQYF. In DNA form, the CDR3 reads TGTGCCACCGTGGGGGGGCCCCTCTTAGATACGCAGTATTTT. The chain carries TRBV2 and TRBJ2-3; D perhaps matches TRBD2 (7 bases). The CDR3 spans 14 residues. CDR1 is SNHLY and CDR2 is FYNNEI in the germline V gene. Trimming pared 10 bases from V and 5 bases from J, leaving 19 bases between. Full variable domain (outside the CDR3, taken from reference TRBV2 and TRBJ2-3): EPEVTQTPSHQVTQMGQEVILRCVPISNHLYFYWYRQILGQKVEFLVSFYNNEISEKSEIFDDQFSVERPDGSNFTLKIRSTKLEDSAMYFCATVGGPLLDTQYFGPGTRLTVL.

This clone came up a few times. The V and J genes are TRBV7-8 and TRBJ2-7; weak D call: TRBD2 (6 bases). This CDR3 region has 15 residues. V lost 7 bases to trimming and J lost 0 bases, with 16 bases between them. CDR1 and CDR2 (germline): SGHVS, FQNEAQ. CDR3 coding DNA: TGTGCCAGCACAATGCGACGGGAGAACTCCTACGAGCAGTACTTC. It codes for CASTMRRENSYEQYF.

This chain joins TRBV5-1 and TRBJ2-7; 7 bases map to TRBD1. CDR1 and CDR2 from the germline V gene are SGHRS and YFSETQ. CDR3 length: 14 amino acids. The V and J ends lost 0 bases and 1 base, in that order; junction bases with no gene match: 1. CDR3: CASSLVTGSYEQYF. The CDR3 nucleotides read TGCGCCAGCAGCTTGGTGACAGGGTCCTACGAGCAGTACTTC.

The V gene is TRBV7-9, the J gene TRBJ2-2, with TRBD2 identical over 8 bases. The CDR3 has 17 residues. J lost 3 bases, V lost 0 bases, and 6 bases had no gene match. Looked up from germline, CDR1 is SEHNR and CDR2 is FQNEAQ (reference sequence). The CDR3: CASSLAGRGPYTGELFF. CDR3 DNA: TGTGCCAGCAGCTTAGCCGGGAGGGGACCTTACACCGGGGAGCTGTTTTTT.

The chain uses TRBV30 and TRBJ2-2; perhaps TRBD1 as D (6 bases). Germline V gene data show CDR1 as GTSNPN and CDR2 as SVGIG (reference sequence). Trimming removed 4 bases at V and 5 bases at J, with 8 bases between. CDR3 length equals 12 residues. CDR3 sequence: CAWKTGTGELFF. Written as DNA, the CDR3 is TGTGCCTGGAAAACAGGGACCGGGGAGCTGTTTTTT.

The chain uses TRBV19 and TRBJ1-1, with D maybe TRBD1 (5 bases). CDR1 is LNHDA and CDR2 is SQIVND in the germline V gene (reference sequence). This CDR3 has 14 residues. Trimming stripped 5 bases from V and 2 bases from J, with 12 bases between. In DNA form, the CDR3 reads TGTGCCAGTAGTGGTAGGGGAGGCAACACTGAAGCTTTCTTT. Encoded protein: CASSGRGGNTEAFF.

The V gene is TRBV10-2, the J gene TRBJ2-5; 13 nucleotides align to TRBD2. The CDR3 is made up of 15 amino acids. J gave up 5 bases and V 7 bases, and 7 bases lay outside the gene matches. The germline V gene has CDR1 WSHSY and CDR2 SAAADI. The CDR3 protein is CASTLLAGGRETQYF. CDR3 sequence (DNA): TGCGCCAGCACCTTACTAGCGGGGGGGCGGGAGACCCAGTACTTC.

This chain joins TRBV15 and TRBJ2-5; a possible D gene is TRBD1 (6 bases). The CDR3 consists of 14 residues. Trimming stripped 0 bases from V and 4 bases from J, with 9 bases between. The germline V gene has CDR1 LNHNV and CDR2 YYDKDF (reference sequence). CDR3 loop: CATSRDRGGETQYF. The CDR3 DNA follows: TGTGCCACCAGCAGAGATAGAGGGGGAGAGACCCAGTACTTC.

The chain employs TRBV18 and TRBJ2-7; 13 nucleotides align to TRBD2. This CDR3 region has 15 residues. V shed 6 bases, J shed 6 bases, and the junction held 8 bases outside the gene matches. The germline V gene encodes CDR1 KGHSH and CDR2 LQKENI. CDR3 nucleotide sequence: TGTGCCAGCTCCCATCGGACTAGCGGGAGACTCGAGCAGTACTTC. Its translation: CASSHRTSGRLEQYF.

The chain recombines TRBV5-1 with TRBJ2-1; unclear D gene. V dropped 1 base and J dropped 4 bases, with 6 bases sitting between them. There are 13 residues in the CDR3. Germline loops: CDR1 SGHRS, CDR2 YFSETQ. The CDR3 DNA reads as TGCGCCAGCAGCTTGACCAGTTACAATGAGCAGTTCTTC. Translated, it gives CASSLTSYNEQFF.

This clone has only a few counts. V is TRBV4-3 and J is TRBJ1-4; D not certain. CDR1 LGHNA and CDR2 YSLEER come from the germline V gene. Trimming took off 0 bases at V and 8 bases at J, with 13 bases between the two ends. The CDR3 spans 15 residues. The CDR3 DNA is TGCGCCAGCAGCCAAGATTCTGGGTACAGCGAAAAACTGTTTTTT. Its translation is CASSQDSGYSEKLFF.

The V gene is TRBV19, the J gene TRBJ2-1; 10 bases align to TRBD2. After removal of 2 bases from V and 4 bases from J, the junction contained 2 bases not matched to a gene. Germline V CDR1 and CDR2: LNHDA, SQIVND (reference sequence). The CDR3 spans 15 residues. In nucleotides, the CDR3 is TGTGCCAGTAGTATAACAGCGGGAGGGTACAATGAGCAGTTCTTC. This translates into CASSITAGGYNEQFF.

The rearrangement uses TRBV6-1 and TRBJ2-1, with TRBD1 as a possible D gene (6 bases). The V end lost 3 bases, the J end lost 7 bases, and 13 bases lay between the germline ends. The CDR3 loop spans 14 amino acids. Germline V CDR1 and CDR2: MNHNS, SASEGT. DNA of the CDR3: TGTGCCAGCAGTGAGACAACAGGGTTGAATGAGCAGTTCTTC. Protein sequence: CASSETTGLNEQFF.

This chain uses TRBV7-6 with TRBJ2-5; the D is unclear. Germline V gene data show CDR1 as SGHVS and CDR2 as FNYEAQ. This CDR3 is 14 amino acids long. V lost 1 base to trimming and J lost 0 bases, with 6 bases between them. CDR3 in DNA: TGTGCCAGCAGCTTAGTTGTCGACCAAGAGACCCAGTACTTC. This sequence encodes CASSLVVDQETQYF. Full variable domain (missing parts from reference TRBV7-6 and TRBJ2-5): GAGVSQSPRYKVTKRGQDVALRCDPISGHVSLYWYRQALGQGPEFLTYFNYEAQQDKSGLPNDRFSAERPEGSISTLTIQRTEQRDSAMYRCASSLVVDQETQYFGPGTRLLVL.

CDR3 sequence: CASSQDRGLAGEETQYF. The CDR3 DNA reads TGCGCCAGCAGCCAAGATCGTGGACTAGCGGGGGAAGAGACCCAGTACTTC. The chain links TRBV4-3 to TRBJ2-5; 13 bases agree with TRBD2. The CDR3 spans 17 residues. CDR1 LGHNA and CDR2 YSLEER come from the germline V gene. V was clipped by 0 bases and J by 3 bases; unmatched bases: 4.